The 7 T cell receptor beta chains below were found in one sample sequenced in a study of T cells in Graves' hyperthyroidism and ophthalmopathy. Amplification targeted TCR beta CDR3 regions from RNA transcripts. A first-round RT-PCR of the TCR CDR3 used the HTBI primer set. One entry per CDR3 protein results from TCRdb running MiXCR on the multiplex PCR reads. Of around 350,000 distinct CDR3 sequences listed, 25% are singletons. The sample comprised blood. These TCRs come from a man aged 45-65 years with Graves' hyperthyroidism.

This clonotype was picked up one time. V and J are TRBV15 and TRBJ1-1, with TRBD1 matching 7 bases. Germline V gene sequence: CDR1 LNHNV, CDR2 YYDKDF (reference sequence). The CDR3 has 12 amino acids. The trim removed 5 bases at V and 10 bases at J, leaving 7 bases unmatched. The CDR3 sequence is CATSGRTGSAFF. In nucleotides, the CDR3 is TGTGCCACCAGCGGCAGGACAGGCTCAGCTTTCTTT.

This clonotype has ten or more counts. The rearrangement joins TRBV29-1 to TRBJ2-7; 12 nucleotides match TRBD2. This CDR3 spans 13 amino acids. CDR1 SQVTM and CDR2 ANQGSEA come from the germline V gene. The J segment lost 6 bases and the V segment lost 6 bases, leaving 6 bases of the junction unmatched. The CDR3 nucleotides are TGCAGCGTCCTGGGACTAGCGGGCGGCGAGCAGTACTTC. This translates into CSVLGLAGGEQYF.

The chain uses TRBV7-9 and TRBJ2-1; the match to TRBD2 covers 7 bases. V shed 1 base and J 9 bases; nucleotides not matched to a gene: 6. This CDR3 region has 14 residues. Germline-derived CDR1 and CDR2 are SEHNR and FQNEAQ (reference sequence). The CDR3 here is CASSLVASGGEQFF. CDR3 bases: TGTGCCAGCAGCTTAGTAGCTTCGGGGGGTGAGCAGTTCTTC. The full variable domain, completed using reference TRBV7-9 and TRBJ2-1, is DTGVSQNPRHKITKRGQNVTFRCDPISEHNRLYWYRQTLGQGPEFLTYFQNEAQLEKSRLLSDRFSAERPKGSFSTLEIQRTEQGDSAMYLCASSLVASGGEQFFGPGTRLTVL.

V and J are TRBV18 and TRBJ2-3; D is possibly TRBD1 (5 bases). The CDR3 has 15 amino acids. Between the trimmed V and J ends, which lost 3 bases and 2 bases, there was a span of 12 bases. CDR1 KGHSH and CDR2 LQKENI come from the germline V gene. In DNA form, the CDR3 reads TGTGCCAGCTCACCGACCGACAGTTTCACAGATACGCAGTATTTT. Translated, it gives CASSPTDSFTDTQYF. Using reference TRBV18 and TRBJ2-3 for the parts outside the CDR3, the full variable domain is NAGVMQNPRHLVRRRGQEARLRCSPMKGHSHVYWYRQLPEEGLKFMVYLQKENIIDESGMPKERFSAEFPKEGPSILRIQQVVRGDSAAYFCASSPTDSFTDTQYFGPGTRLTVL.

Ten or more counts support this clonotype. The chain carries TRBV30 and TRBJ1-1; D remains ambiguous. Germline V gene lookup returns CDR1 GTSNPN and CDR2 SVGIG (reference sequence). This CDR3 has 13 amino acids. V was cut by 0 bases and J by 1 base, with 6 bases left in between. CDR3 sequence: CAWSVSANTEAFF. The CDR3 region has the DNA TGTGCCTGGAGTGTATCAGCGAACACTGAAGCTTTCTTT.

The chain carries TRBV25-1 and TRBJ1-1; D is perhaps TRBD1 (6 bases). This CDR3 contains 12 residues. The germline CDR1 and CDR2 sequences are MGHDK and SYGVNS. The ends were cut back, 4 bases at V and 7 bases at J, with 10 bases in the middle. CDR3 protein: CASSVGGDEAFF. The CDR3 DNA follows: TGTGCCAGCAGTGTAGGGGGTGATGAAGCTTTCTTT.

Worth noting for this clonotype: The junction shows a germline mismatch at one end, possibly a read error. This rearrangement joins TRBV2 to TRBJ2-3, with TRBD1 as a possible D gene (5 bases). The CDR3 runs 13 residues. The germline V gene has CDR1 SNHLY and CDR2 FYNNEI. For the CDR3, the DNA is TGTGCTAGCACGTGGACCACCACAGGTACGCAGTATTTT. Residues: CASTWTTTGTQYF. The full variable domain, with the rest looked up from reference TRBV2 and TRBJ2-3, is EPEVTQTPSHQVTQMGQEVILRCVPISNHLYFYWYRQILGQKVEFLVSFYNNEISEKSEIFDDQFSVERPDGSNFTLKIRSTKLEDSAMYFCASTWTTTGTQYFGPGTRLTVL.